A single sample gave rise to the 10 T cell receptor beta chains below, sequenced in a study of cytomegalovirus exposure and HLA in healthy donors. With 60 Vbeta and 13 Jbeta primers, the PCR was carried out. Clones were read by immunoSEQ multiplex PCR, and TCRdb kept only the in-frame ones, dropping some. Of 100,000 to 150,000 clones listed, about two thirds are singletons. Source material: PBMCs. The receptors were gathered from a man under 40 in good health and CMV-seronegative.

V is TRBV11-2 and J is TRBJ2-5; 7 bases are shared with TRBD1. Matching the DNA end better, TRBJ2-7 makes the J call doubtful. This CDR3 is 16 amino acids long. Looked up from germline, CDR1 is SGHAT and CDR2 is FQNNGV. In nucleotides, the CDR3 is TGTGCCAGCAGCTTCCTCGGGACAGTCTTTTCCTACGAGCAGTACTTC. Encoded protein: CASSFLGTVFSYEQYF.

This clone has only a few counts. The gene calls are TRBV2 and TRBJ2-5, with 8 bases matching TRBD2. The germline CDR1 and CDR2 sequences are SNHLY and FYNNEI. After removal of 3 bases from V and 5 bases from J, the junction contained 8 bases not matched to a gene. This CDR3 comprises 15 residues. DNA of the CDR3: TGTGCCAGCAGTGATATCGGGGGGGCTTCCGAGACCCAGTACTTC. Protein product: CASSDIGGASETQYF. The full variable domain, in which reference TRBV2 and TRBJ2-5 provide the parts outside the CDR3, is EPEVTQTPSHQVTQMGQEVILRCVPISNHLYFYWYRQILGQKVEFLVSFYNNEISEKSEIFDDQFSVERPDGSNFTLKIRSTKLEDSAMYFCASSDIGGASETQYFGPGTRLLVL.

A single count supports this clone. The J gene is TRBJ2-3, the V gene TRBV7-3; 8 nucleotides agree with TRBD2. There are 19 residues in the CDR3. Germline trimming cut 0 bases from V and 6 bases from J; bases unmatched to any gene: 17. The germline gives CDR1 SGHTA, CDR2 FQGTGA. The CDR3 protein is CASSLTVRVGTSIWDTQYF. For the CDR3, the DNA is TGTGCCAGCAGCTTAACGGTCAGGGTAGGGACTAGTATCTGGGATACGCAGTATTTT.

V is TRBV11-2 and J is TRBJ2-7, with D tentatively TRBD1 (6 bases). Germline CDR1 reads SGHAT; CDR2 reads FQNNGV. This CDR3 contains 13 residues. V was clipped by 5 bases and J by 3 bases, with 11 bases between them. This CDR3 reads CASSVRTVYEQYF. The DNA for the CDR3 is TGTGCCAGCAGCGTCAGGACAGTCTACGAGCAGTACTTC.

J is TRBJ2-1 and V is TRBV27; D is uncertain. V was clipped by 10 bases and J by 4 bases, with 14 bases between them. Germline V CDR1 and CDR2: MNHEY, SMNVEV (reference sequence). This CDR3 has 13 residues. The CDR3 region is CATRNYEYNEQFF. CDR3 DNA sequence: TGTGCCACCAGGAACTACGAGTACAATGAGCAGTTCTTC.

This clone was seen more than once but under ten times. The chain couples TRBV4-3 to TRBJ2-7, with 11 bases identical to TRBD2. From germline, CDR1 is LGHNA and CDR2 YSLEER. V dropped 2 bases and J dropped 4; count of bases not matched to a gene: 7. This CDR3 has 16 residues. The CDR3 nucleotides are TGCGCCAGCAGCCAAAGTTTGGCTAGCGGGGGGTACGAGCAGTACTTC. Protein: CASSQSLASGGYEQYF.

This clone was observed once. The chain recombines TRBV7-9 with TRBJ1-4; TRBD1 aligns across 10 bases. Germline trimming cut 5 bases from V and 5 bases from J; bases unmatched to any gene: 2. Germline V gives CDR1 SEHNR, CDR2 FQNEAQ (reference sequence). The CDR3 runs to 14 residues. For the CDR3, the DNA is TGTGCCAGCAGCCGGGACAGGGGAAATGAAAAACTGTTTTTT. This translates into CASSRDRGNEKLFF.

This clone appeared once. The V call is TRBV7-9, the J call TRBJ2-3; 9 bases map to TRBD2. After removal of 0 bases from V and 5 bases from J, the junction contained 6 bases not matched to a gene. This CDR3 comprises 16 residues. CDR1 is SEHNR and CDR2 is FQNEAQ in the germline V gene (reference sequence). The CDR3 sequence is CASSLAGRGGRDTQYF. CDR3 sequence (DNA): TGTGCCAGCAGCTTAGCAGGGCGGGGGGGCCGAGATACGCAGTATTTT.

This chain connects TRBV6-6 to TRBJ1-1; D is unclear. The CDR3 loop spans 15 amino acids. Trimming left V 4 bases short and J 4 bases short, with 16 bases between. Germline-derived CDR1 and CDR2 are MNHNY and SVGAGI (reference sequence). DNA of the CDR3: TGTGCCAGCAGTTCCACCCCACAGCGGTCCACTGAAGCTTTCTTT. This encodes CASSSTPQRSTEAFF.

The chain uses TRBV5-1 and TRBJ2-3, with 10 bases identical to TRBD2. The ends lost 3 bases at V and 4 bases at J; junction bases unmatched: 2. CDR1 is SGHRS, CDR2 YFSETQ, per germline. CDR3 length: 14 amino acids. The CDR3, as DNA: TGCGCCAGCAGCTCCACTAGCGGGGCAGATACGCAGTATTTT. Translating gives CASSSTSGADTQYF.